One sample yielded the 23 T cell receptor beta chains listed below, sequenced in a study of CD8 T cells in Susac syndrome (dated by TCRdb to about 2019). Preparation of the library involved the immunoSEQ multiplex PCR assay. RNA was extracted using the RNeasy kit, and roughly 0.5 to 1 ug of the RNA was reverse transcribed with random hexamers. The public reads were reanalyzed by TCRdb: fastp trimming at Q25, MiXCR alignment, in-frame beta chains only. Every CDR3 protein is listed once, alongside the most common genes and DNA of its rows. The sample has approximately 110,000 distinct CDR3 sequences on record, over 85% of them singletons. 0.25% to 0.35% of the sample goes to the ten largest clones. Sequenced: CD8+ T cells from PBMCs. These receptors originate from a human donor with multiple sclerosis.

The genes are TRBV6-5 and TRBJ1-1, with 8 nucleotides matching TRBD1. Germline loops: CDR1 MNHEY, CDR2 SVGAGI. The ends lost 10 bases at V and 10 bases at J; junction bases unmatched: 14. This CDR3 comprises 13 residues. In DNA, the CDR3 is TGTGCCACCCAACAGGGGGTCTCGATGGGAGCTTTCTTT. It codes for CATQQGVSMGAFF.

The J gene is TRBJ2-3, the V gene TRBV27; 12 bases are shared with TRBD2. The CDR3 runs 15 residues. Trimming took 8 bases from V and 6 from J; bases not matched to a gene: 9. CDR1 and CDR2 (germline): MNHEY, SMNVEV (reference sequence). CDR3 protein: CASAKLTSGSDTQYF. For the CDR3, the DNA is TGTGCCAGCGCTAAGCTGACTAGCGGGAGCGATACGCAGTATTTT.

CDR3 in amino acids: CASSLVGQGTDTQYF. As DNA, the CDR3 is TGTGCCAGCAGCTTAGTGGGACAGGGAACAGATACGCAGTATTTT. The J gene is TRBJ2-3, the V gene TRBV7-3, with TRBD1 identical over 9 bases. Germline CDR1 is SGHTA and CDR2 is FQGTGA. The CDR3 has 15 amino acids. Unmatched junction bases numbered 3, after V lost 2 bases and J lost 3 bases.

The chain has TRBV3-1 and TRBJ2-1, with 10 bases aligning to TRBD2. The V and J ends lost 1 base and 9 bases, in that order; junction bases with no gene match: 9. Per the germline V gene, CDR1 is LGHDT and CDR2 is YNNKEL (reference sequence). The CDR3 extends over 16 amino acids. The CDR3 nucleotides read TGTGCCAGCAGCCAAGTTCCTAGCGGGAGAGCGGGTGAGCAGTTCTTC. This translates into CASSQVPSGRAGEQFF.

This clonotype was observed a single time. V gene TRBV20-1 combines with J gene TRBJ1-5; D is ambiguous. Germline V gives CDR1 DFQATT, CDR2 SNEGSKA (reference sequence). The CDR3 has 15 residues. The V gene lost 4 bases and the J gene lost 2 bases, with 15 bases spanning the gap. As DNA, the CDR3 is TGCAGTGCTAATTCCAGGTCTTGGGGCAATCAGCCCCAGCATTTT. Translating gives CSANSRSWGNQPQHF.

The J gene is TRBJ1-4, the V gene TRBV5-1; weak D call: TRBD1 (5 bases). With 4 bases removed from V and 10 bases from J, the gap between germline ends came to 8 bases. Germline CDR1 SGHRS, CDR2 YFSETQ. The CDR3 consists of 11 residues. The DNA of the CDR3 is TGCGCCAGCAGCCGTGGGGGAAAACTGTTTTTT. Translation: CASSRGGKLFF. Combining the CDR3 with reference TRBV5-1 and TRBJ1-4 gives the whole variable domain KAGVTQTPRYLIKTRGQQVTLSCSPISGHRSVSWYQQTPGQGLQFLFEYFSETQRNKGNFPGRFSGRQFSNSRSEMNVSTLELGDSALYLCASSRGGKLFFGSGTQLSVL.

The chain recombines TRBV9 with TRBJ1-1; D unclear. Germline-derived CDR1 and CDR2 are SGDLS and YYNGEE. V lost 0 bases, J lost 4 bases, and 13 bases lay in between. The CDR3 sequence is 15 residues long. Here the CDR3 reads CASSVEGQVGTEAFF. The CDR3 bases are TGTGCCAGCAGCGTAGAAGGGCAGGTGGGCACTGAAGCTTTCTTT.

The chain is built from TRBV6-5 and TRBJ1-1; D is unresolved. The V gene lost 2 bases and the J gene lost 3 bases, with 16 bases spanning the gap. This CDR3 is 16 amino acids long. Germline V gene lookup returns CDR1 MNHEY and CDR2 SVGAGI. This chain's CDR3 is CASSYNAWKAYTEAFF. The CDR3 DNA reads TGTGCCAGCAGTTACAATGCTTGGAAGGCTTACACTGAAGCTTTCTTT.

The chain combines TRBV6-2 or TRBV6-3 with TRBJ2-3; TRBD2 matches at 14 bases. In germline, CDR1 is MNHEY, CDR2 SVGEGT. The CDR3 runs 17 residues. V was pared by 5 bases and J by 1 base, with 5 bases of the junction left unmatched. The CDR3 spells CASSPGTSGSRTDTQYF. The CDR3 DNA reads TGTGCCAGCAGTCCCGGGACTAGCGGGAGTCGCACAGATACGCAGTATTTT.

V is TRBV19 and J is TRBJ2-1; TRBD2 matches at 10 bases. CDR3 length equals 14 residues. The germline V gene has CDR1 LNHDA and CDR2 SQIVND (reference sequence). After removal of 5 bases from V and 11 bases from J, the junction contained 9 bases not matched to a gene. In DNA form, the CDR3 reads TGTGCCAGTAGTGGGGGACTAGCGAGTGTTAAGCAGTTCTTC. Amino acid sequence: CASSGGLASVKQFF.

The chain recombines TRBV5-4 with TRBJ2-7, with a tentative D call TRBD1 (5 bases). Germline V gene lookup returns CDR1 SGHNT and CDR2 YYREEE (reference sequence). The CDR3 loop spans 14 amino acids. Trimming cost V 0 bases and J 0 bases, with 7 bases left between them. The CDR3 reads CASSLGTPSYEQYF. CDR3 coding DNA: TGTGCCAGCAGCTTGGGGACACCCTCCTACGAGCAGTACTTC.

The V call is TRBV7-9, the J call TRBJ2-4, with 9 bases that match TRBD1. This CDR3 has 16 residues. Trimming took 2 bases from V and 1 from J; bases not matched to a gene: 3. From germline, CDR1 is SEHNR and CDR2 FQNEAQ (reference sequence). The CDR3 coding sequence is TGTGCCAGCAGCTTAACAGGGGGCCTGGCCAAAAACATTCAGTACTTC. Translating it yields CASSLTGGLAKNIQYF.

The genes are TRBV23-1 and TRBJ1-5; D is unresolved. TRBV23-1 is flagged as an ORF with uncertain function. The CDR3 is made up of 16 amino acids. V was trimmed by 3 bases and J by 2 bases, leaving 14 bases between them. This chain's CDR3 is CASSHSAAKRNQPQHF. For the CDR3, the DNA is TGCGCCAGCAGTCACTCCGCGGCCAAGCGCAATCAGCCCCAGCATTTT.

Concerning this clonotype itself: The DNA is left out, because the CDR3 cannot be placed on it with certainty; the CDR3 is given as TCRdb lists it. V and J are TRBV2 and TRBJ2-1; the D call of TRBD2 is as the table states it, not checked on the DNA. Germline values: CDR1 SNHLY, CDR2 FYNNEI. The CDR3 sequence runs 16 residues, both termini included. CDR3 loop: CASSTSGLERNNEQFF.

This clonotype came up a few times. V usage is TRBV4-1 and J usage is TRBJ2-3; possibly TRBD2 for D (6 bases). V was shortened by 0 bases and J by 7 bases, with 17 bases between the two germline ends. CDR1 and CDR2 (germline): MGHRA, YSYEKL. The CDR3 has 16 residues. The CDR3 is CASSQETRVSANTQYF. DNA of the CDR3: TGCGCCAGCAGCCAAGAGACTAGGGTGTCAGCTAATACGCAGTATTTT.

The chain carries TRBV3-1 and TRBJ2-7, with D tentatively TRBD1 or TRBD2 (5 bases each). The ends were cut back, 4 bases at V and 2 bases at J, with 21 bases in the middle. The germline CDR1 and CDR2 sequences are LGHDT and YNNKEL (reference sequence). There are 17 residues in the CDR3. In DNA, the CDR3 is TGTGCCAGCAGCCCACCCGCTAAGTGGGGGTCTACCTACGAGCAGTACTTC. It codes for CASSPPAKWGSTYEQYF.

The V and J genes are TRBV3-1 and TRBJ2-3, with D possibly TRBD1 on 5 matching bases. Trimming cost V 3 bases and J 4 bases, with 20 bases left between them. The germline V gene encodes CDR1 LGHDT and CDR2 YNNKEL (reference sequence). This CDR3 has 17 residues. The CDR3 loop is CASSQWSLGEIADTQYF. The CDR3 nucleotides are TGTGCCAGCAGCCAGTGGAGCCTAGGGGAAATCGCAGATACGCAGTATTTT.

This clonotype was counted between two and nine times. V is TRBV12-3 or TRBV12-4 and J is TRBJ2-4, with D perhaps TRBD1 or TRBD2 (5 bases each). Trimming took 4 bases from V and 5 from J, leaving 9 bases between them. CDR3 length equals 13 residues. The CDR3 spells CASSSGPENIQYF. The CDR3 nucleotides are TGTGCCAGCAGTTCGGGACCGGAAAACATTCAGTACTTC.

The V call is TRBV5-6, the J call TRBJ2-3; TRBD1 matches 8 bases. The CDR3 has 15 amino acids. CDR1 is SGHDT and CDR2 is YYEEEE in the germline V gene. J gave up 3 bases and V 4 bases, and 7 bases lay outside the gene matches. The CDR3 sequence: CASSHQGARTDTQYF. The CDR3 DNA reads TGTGCCAGCAGCCATCAGGGGGCGCGGACAGATACGCAGTATTTT.

V is TRBV9 and J is TRBJ2-7, with D perhaps TRBD1 (6 bases). The CDR3 has 14 amino acids. Trimming took off 4 bases at V and 3 bases at J, with 14 bases between the two ends. CDR1 and CDR2 from the germline V gene are SGDLS and YYNGEE. CDR3 coding DNA: TGTGCCAGCAGCCCTGGGGACAACTTCTACGAGCAGTACTTC. Translated: CASSPGDNFYEQYF.

CDR3 in amino acids: CASSYDRGVSNQPQHF. The DNA for the CDR3 is TGCGCCAGCAGTTACGACAGGGGGGTTAGCAATCAGCCCCAGCATTTT. The chain employs TRBV4-1 and TRBJ1-5; 9 bases agree with TRBD1. V shed 6 bases, J shed 0 bases, and the junction held 6 bases outside the gene matches. The CDR3 length is 16 residues. The germline CDR1 and CDR2 sequences are MGHRA and YSYEKL.

V and J are TRBV5-8 and TRBJ2-3; D gene ambiguous. The CDR3 runs 15 residues. Germline-derived CDR1 and CDR2 are SGHTS and YDEGEE. V lost 4 bases and J lost 0, with 12 bases in between. CDR3 sequence reads: CASSRALGSTDTQYF. In DNA, the CDR3 is TGTGCCAGCAGCCGGGCCCTTGGAAGCACAGATACGCAGTATTTT.

The rearrangement uses TRBV6-5 and TRBJ1-1, with D perhaps matching TRBD1 (6 bases). V was clipped by 4 bases and J by 1 base, with 13 bases between them. Germline CDR1 reads MNHEY; CDR2 reads SVGAGI. The CDR3 totals 15 residues. The CDR3 DNA reads as TGTGCCAGCAGTTCCTATGGAGGGGGGAACACTGAAGCTTTCTTT. Residues: CASSSYGGGNTEAFF.